The source of this TCR beta chain is a study of radiotherapy plus CTLA-4 blockade in lung cancer. Participants had chemo-refractory metastatic non-small-cell lung cancer and were treated with focal radiation plus ipilimumab CTLA-4 blockade. Study-wide results and caveats: After radiotherapy and ipilimumab, tumor-derived clones expanded in peripheral blood.

Concerning this clone: The antigen is undetermined.

Repertoires were generated with immunoSEQ multiplex PCR, while TCRdb's copy carries only in-frame clones and drops some. This table holds 15,000 to 20,000 clones, about 83% found once. Between the trimmed V and J ends, which lost 3 bases and 3 bases, there was a span of 8 bases. The CDR3 consists of 13 residues. Germline V CDR1 and CDR2: LGHNA, YSLEER. The receptor was isolated from a human donor with non-small cell lung cancer whose response to radiotherapy plus ipilimumab could not be evaluated. The specimen comprised peripheral blood, sampled from a patient treated with radiotherapy plus ipilimumab. V usage is TRBV4-3 and J usage is TRBJ2-5, with D tentatively TRBD1 (5 bases). This chain's CDR3 is CASSQPREETQYF. In DNA form, the CDR3 reads TGCGCCAGCAGCCAGCCCAGGGAAGAGACCCAGTACTTC.